This T cell receptor beta chain was sequenced during a study of Ad26.COV2.S vaccination and SARS-CoV-2 variants. On the study more broadly: COV1001, an Ad26.COV2.S trial, supplied this vaccine-arm donor. By the intramuscular route, Ad26.COV2.S was given once, or twice 56 days apart.

Here immunoSEQ multiplex PCR was the method, and the copy in TCRdb shows in-frame clones only, minus some. The top ten hold 3% to 4% of the sample, which has approximately 280,000 clones, about 90% seen once. Described treatment: roughly 18 received Ad26.COV2.S at low or high dose, single or two shots; about 5 received placebo; per-sample allocation not given. Sampling happened 63 days after the first vaccine or placebo injection. The CDR3 is 15 amino acids. CDR1 is SNHLY, CDR2 FYNNEI, per germline. V gave up 7 bases and J gave up 4 bases; unmatched junction bases: 9. Findings and limits, study-wide: Breadth, reportedly substantial, characterized the spike-specific CD8+ and CD4+ T cell responses after vaccination.

Turning to this clone: Its antigen is unidentified.

This sequence joins TRBV2 and TRBJ2-3; TRBD1 aligns across 9 bases. The receptor comes from a person aged 18-65 years who received the Ad26.COV2.S COVID-19 vaccine or a placebo. Material: peripheral blood, obtained in a trial of Ad26.COV2.S vaccine versus placebo. In DNA, the CDR3 is TGTGCCAGCATGACGGACAGGGGCAGGGCAGATACGCAGTATTTT. This sequence encodes CASMTDRGRADTQYF.